This T cell receptor (beta chain) was retrieved from a study of T cells in Graves' hyperthyroidism and ophthalmopathy. Template material for amplifying TCR beta CDR3 regions consisted of RNA transcripts. A first-round RT-PCR of the TCR CDR3 used the HTBI primer set. TCRdb analysed the multiplex PCR reads with MiXCR anew, one entry per CDR3 protein. The sample holds 490,000 or so distinct CDR3 sequences, just under 20% seen once. Germline V CDR1 and CDR2: SEHNR, FQNEAQ (reference sequence). This CDR3 is 14 amino acids long. Unmatched junction bases numbered 13, after V lost 7 bases and J lost 8 bases. The PBMCs were taken from around 9.1 ml of fresh peripheral blood.

The sequence was obtained from a man between 40 and 49 years old with Graves' ophthalmopathy. The sample comprised blood. The rearrangement uses TRBV7-9 and TRBJ1-2; 7 nucleotides align to TRBD1. This CDR3 reads CASTRSDRAEGYTF. In DNA form, the CDR3 reads TGTGCCAGCACTAGGAGCGACAGGGCGGAGGGCTACACCTTC. The whole variable domain, filled in from reference TRBV7-9 and TRBJ1-2, reads DTGVSQNPRHKITKRGQNVTFRCDPISEHNRLYWYRQTLGQGPEFLTYFQNEAQLEKSRLLSDRFSAERPKGSFSTLEIQRTEQGDSAMYLCASTRSDRAEGYTFGSGTRLTVV.